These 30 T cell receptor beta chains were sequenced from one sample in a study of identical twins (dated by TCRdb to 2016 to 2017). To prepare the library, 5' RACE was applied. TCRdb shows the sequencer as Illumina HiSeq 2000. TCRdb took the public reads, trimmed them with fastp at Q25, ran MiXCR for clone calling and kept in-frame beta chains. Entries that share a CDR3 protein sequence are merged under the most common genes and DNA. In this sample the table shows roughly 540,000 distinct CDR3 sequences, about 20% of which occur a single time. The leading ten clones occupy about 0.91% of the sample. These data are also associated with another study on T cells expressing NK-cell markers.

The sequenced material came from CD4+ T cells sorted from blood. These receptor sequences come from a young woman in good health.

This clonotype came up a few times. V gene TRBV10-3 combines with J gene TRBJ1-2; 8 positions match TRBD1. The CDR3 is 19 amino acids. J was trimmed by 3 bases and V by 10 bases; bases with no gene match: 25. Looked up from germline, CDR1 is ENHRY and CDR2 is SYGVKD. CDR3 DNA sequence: TGTGCCACCTTCATACTAGCTTTCGACAGGGGAGGCTCTTACTATGGCTACACCTTC. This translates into CATFILAFDRGGSYYGYTF.

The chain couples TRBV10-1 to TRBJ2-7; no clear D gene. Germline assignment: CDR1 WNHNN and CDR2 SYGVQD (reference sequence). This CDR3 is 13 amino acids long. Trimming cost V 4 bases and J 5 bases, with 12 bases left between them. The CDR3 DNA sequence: TGCGCCAGCAGTGTTGATCCGGGCGACGAGCAGTACTTC. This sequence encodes CASSVDPGDEQYF.

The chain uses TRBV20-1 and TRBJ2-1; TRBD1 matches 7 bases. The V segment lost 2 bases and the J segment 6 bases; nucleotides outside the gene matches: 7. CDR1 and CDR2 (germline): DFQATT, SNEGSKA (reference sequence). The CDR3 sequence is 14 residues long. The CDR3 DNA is TGCAGTGCTAGAATCGGAAGGGGGCTCAATGAGCAGTTCTTC. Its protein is CSARIGRGLNEQFF.

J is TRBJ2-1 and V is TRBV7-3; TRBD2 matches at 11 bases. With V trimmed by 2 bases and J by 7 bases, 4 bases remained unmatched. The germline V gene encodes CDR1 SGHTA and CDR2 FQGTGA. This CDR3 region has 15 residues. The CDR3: CASSLRASGGNEQFF. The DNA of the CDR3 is TGTGCCAGCAGCTTACGGGCTAGCGGGGGGAATGAGCAGTTCTTC.

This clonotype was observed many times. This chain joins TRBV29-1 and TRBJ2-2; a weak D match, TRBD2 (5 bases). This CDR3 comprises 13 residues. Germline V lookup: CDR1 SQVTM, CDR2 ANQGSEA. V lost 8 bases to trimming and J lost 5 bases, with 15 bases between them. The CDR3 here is CSTSWTGTGELFF. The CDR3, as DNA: TGCAGCACCAGCTGGACGGGAACCGGGGAGCTGTTTTTT.

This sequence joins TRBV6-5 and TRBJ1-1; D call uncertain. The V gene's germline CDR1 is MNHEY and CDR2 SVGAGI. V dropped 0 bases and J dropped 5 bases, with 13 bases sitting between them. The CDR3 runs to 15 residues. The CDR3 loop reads CASSYSRGLGTEAFF. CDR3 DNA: TGTGCCAGCAGTTACTCGAGAGGGCTAGGGACTGAAGCTTTCTTT.

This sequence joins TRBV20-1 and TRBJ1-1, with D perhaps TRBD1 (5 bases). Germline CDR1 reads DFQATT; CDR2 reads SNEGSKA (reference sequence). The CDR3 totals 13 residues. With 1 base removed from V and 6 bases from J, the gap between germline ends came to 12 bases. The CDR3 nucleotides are TGCAGTGCTAGAGCCGCGAGAGGGGCTGAAGCTTTCTTT. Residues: CSARAARGAEAFF.

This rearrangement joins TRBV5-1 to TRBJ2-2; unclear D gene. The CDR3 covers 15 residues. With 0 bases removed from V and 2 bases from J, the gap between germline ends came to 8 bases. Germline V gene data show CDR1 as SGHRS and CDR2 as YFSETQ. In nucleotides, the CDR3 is TGCGCCAGCAGCTTGGGCGATCCCAACACCGGGGAGCTGTTTTTT. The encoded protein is CASSLGDPNTGELFF.

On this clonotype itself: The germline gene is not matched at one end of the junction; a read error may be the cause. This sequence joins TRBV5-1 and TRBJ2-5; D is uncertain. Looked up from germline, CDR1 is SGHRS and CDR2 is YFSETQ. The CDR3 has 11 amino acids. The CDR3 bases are TGCACCAGCAGCTCCCGTGAGACCCAGTACTTC. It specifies CTSSSRETQYF.

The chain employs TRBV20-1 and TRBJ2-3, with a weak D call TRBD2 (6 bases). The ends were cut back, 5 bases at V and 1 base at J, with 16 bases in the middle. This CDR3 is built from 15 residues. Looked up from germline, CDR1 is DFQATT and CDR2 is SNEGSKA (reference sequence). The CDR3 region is CSADNRDSGTDTQYF. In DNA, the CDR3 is TGCAGTGCTGATAACCGGGACTCCGGCACAGATACGCAGTATTTT.

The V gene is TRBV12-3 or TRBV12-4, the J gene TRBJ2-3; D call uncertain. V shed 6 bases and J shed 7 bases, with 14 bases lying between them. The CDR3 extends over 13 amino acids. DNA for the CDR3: TGTGCCAGCAGCGGTTCCCCTGTGAATACGCAGTATTTT. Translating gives CASSGSPVNTQYF.

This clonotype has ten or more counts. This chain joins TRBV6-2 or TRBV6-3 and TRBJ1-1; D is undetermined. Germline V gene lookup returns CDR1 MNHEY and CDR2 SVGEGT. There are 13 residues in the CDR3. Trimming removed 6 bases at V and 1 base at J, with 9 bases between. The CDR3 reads CASSRPPNTEAFF. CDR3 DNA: TGTGCCAGCAGCCGTCCACCGAACACTGAAGCTTTCTTT.

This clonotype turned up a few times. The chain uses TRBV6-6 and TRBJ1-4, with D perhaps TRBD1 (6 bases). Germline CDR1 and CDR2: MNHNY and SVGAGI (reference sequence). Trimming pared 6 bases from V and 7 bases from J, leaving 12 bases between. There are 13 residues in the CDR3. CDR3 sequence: CASRRGGGEKLFF. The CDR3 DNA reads TGTGCCAGCAGACGAGGAGGGGGTGAAAAACTGTTTTTT.

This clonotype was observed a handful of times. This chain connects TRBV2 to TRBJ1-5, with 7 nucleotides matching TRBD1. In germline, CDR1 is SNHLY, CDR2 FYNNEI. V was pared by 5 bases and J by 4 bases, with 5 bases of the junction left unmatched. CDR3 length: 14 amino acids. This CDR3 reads CASSRQGGNQPQHF. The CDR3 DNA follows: TGTGCCAGCAGTCGACAGGGTGGGAATCAGCCCCAGCATTTT.

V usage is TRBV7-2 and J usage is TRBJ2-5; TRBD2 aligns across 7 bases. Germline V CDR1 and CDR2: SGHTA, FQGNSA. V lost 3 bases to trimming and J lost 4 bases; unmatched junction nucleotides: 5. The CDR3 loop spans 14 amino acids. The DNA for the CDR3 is TGTGCCAGCAGCTTGGGCGGGAGTACAGAGACCCAGTACTTC. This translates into CASSLGGSTETQYF.

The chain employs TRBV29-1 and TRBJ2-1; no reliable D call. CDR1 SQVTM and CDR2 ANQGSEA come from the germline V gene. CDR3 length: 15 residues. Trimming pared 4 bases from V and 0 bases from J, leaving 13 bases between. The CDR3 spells CSVGESASSYNEQFF. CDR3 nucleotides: TGCAGCGTTGGAGAGTCTGCGAGCTCCTACAATGAGCAGTTCTTC.

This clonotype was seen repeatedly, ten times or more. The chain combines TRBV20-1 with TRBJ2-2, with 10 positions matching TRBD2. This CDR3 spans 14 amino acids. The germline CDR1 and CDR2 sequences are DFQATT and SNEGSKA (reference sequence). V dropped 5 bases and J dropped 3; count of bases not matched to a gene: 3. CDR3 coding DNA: TGCAGTGCTCTTGGACTAGCGGACACCGGGGAGCTGTTTTTT. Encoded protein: CSALGLADTGELFF.

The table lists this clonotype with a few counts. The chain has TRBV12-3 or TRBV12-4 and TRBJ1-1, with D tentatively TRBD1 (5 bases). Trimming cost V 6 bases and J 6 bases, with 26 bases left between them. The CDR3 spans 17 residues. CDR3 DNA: TGTGCCAGCAGCATTTACGGGGGAGGACATCTAAGTGCTGAAGCTTTCTTT. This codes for CASSIYGGGHLSAEAFF.

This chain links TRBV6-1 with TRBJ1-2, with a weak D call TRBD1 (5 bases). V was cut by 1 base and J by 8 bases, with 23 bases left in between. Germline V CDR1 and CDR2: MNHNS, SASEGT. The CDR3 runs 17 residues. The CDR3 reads CASSEDGWAQGMRGYTF. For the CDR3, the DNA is TGTGCCAGCAGTGAAGACGGGTGGGCCCAGGGAATGCGGGGCTACACCTTC.

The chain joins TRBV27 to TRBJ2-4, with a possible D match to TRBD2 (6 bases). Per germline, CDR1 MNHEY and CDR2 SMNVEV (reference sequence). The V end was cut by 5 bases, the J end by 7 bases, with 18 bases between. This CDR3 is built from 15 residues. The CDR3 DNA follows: TGTGCCAGCAGTGGGGTTGGAACGGGAGTTAACATTCAGTACTTC. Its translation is CASSGVGTGVNIQYF.

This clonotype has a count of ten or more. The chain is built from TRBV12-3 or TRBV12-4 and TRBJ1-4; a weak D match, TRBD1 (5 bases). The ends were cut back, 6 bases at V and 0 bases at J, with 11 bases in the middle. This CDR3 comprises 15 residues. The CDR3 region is CASRAGVTTNEKLFF. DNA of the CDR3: TGTGCCAGCAGGGCGGGGGTCACAACTAATGAAAAACTGTTTTTT.

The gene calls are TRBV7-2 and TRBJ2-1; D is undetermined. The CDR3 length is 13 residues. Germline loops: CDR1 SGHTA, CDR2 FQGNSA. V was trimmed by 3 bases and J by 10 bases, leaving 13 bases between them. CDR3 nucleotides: TGTGCCAGCAGCTTTGGCCAAGAGGCGGAGCAGTTCTTC. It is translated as CASSFGQEAEQFF.

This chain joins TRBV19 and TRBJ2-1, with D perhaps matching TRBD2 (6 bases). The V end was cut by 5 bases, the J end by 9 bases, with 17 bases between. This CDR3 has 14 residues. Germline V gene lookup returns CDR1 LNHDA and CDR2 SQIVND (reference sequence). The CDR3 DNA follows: TGTGCCAGTAGTTTAGGCGGGGCTCCGACTGAGCAGTTCTTC. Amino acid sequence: CASSLGGAPTEQFF.

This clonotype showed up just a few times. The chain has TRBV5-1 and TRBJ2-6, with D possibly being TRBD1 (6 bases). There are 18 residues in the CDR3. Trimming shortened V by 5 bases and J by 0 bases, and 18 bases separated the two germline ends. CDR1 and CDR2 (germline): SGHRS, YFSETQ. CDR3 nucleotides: TGCGCCAGCAGTTCAGGGGTGGACGGAAGCTCTGGGGCCAACGTCCTGACTTTC. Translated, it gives CASSSGVDGSSGANVLTF. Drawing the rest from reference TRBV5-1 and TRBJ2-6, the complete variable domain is KAGVTQTPRYLIKTRGQQVTLSCSPISGHRSVSWYQQTPGQGLQFLFEYFSETQRNKGNFPGRFSGRQFSNSRSEMNVSTLELGDSALYLCASSSGVDGSSGANVLTFGAGSRLTVL.

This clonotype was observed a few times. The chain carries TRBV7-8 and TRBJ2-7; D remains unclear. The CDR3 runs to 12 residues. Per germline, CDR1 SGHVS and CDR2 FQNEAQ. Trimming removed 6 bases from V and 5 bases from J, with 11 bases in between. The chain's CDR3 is CASSSSHHEQYF. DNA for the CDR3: TGTGCCAGCAGTTCATCCCACCACGAGCAGTACTTC.

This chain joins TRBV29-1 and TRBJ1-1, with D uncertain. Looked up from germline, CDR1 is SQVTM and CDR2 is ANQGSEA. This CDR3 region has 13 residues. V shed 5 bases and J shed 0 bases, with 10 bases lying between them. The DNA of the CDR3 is TGCAGCGTTTCCCCCAGTTTGAACACTGAAGCTTTCTTT. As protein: CSVSPSLNTEAFF.

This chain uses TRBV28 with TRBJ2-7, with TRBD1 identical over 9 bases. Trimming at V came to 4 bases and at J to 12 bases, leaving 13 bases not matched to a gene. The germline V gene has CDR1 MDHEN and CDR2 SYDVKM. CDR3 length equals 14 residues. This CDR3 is CASSSGQGSHAPYF. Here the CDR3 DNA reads TGTGCCAGCAGTTCGGGACAGGGTTCCCACGCACCGTACTTC. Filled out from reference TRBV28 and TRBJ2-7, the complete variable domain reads DVKVTQSSRYLVKRTGEKVFLECVQDMDHENMFWYRQDPGLGLRLIYFSYDVKMKEKGDIPEGYSVSREKKERFSLILESASTNQTSMYLCASSSGQGSHAPYFGPGTRLTVT.

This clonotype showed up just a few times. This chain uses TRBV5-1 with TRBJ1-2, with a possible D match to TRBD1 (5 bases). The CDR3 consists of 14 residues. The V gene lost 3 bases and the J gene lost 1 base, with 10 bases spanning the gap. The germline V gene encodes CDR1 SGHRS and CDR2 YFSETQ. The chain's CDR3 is CASSWDGYNYGYTF. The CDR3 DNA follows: TGCGCCAGCAGCTGGGACGGATATAACTATGGCTACACCTTC.

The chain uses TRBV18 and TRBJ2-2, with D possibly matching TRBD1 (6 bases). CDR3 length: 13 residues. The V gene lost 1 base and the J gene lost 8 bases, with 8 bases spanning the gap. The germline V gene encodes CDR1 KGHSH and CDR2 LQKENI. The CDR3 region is CASSPQGQGELFF. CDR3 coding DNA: TGTGCCAGCTCACCACAAGGACAGGGGGAGCTGTTTTTT. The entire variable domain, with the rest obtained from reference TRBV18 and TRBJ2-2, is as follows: NAGVMQNPRHLVRRRGQEARLRCSPMKGHSHVYWYRQLPEEGLKFMVYLQKENIIDESGMPKERFSAEFPKEGPSILRIQQVVRGDSAAYFCASSPQGQGELFFGEGSRLTVL.

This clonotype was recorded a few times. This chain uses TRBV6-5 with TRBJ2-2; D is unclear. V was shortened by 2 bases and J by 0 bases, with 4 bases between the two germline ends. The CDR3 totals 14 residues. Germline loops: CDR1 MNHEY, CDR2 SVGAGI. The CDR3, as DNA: TGTGCCAGCAGTTACGGGGCGAACACCGGGGAGCTGTTTTTT. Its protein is CASSYGANTGELFF.